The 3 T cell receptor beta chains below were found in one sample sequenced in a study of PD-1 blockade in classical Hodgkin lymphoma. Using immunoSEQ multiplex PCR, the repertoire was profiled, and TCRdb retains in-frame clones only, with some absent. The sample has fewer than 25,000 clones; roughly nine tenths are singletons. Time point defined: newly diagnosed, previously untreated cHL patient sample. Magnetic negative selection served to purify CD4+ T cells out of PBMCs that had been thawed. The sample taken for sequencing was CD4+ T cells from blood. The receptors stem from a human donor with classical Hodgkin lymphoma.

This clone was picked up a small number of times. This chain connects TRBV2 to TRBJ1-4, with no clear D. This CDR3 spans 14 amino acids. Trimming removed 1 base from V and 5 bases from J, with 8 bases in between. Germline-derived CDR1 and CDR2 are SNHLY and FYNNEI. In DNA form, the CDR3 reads TGTGCCAGCAGTGAAGACAGTTTCAATGAAAAACTGTTTTTT. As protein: CASSEDSFNEKLFF.

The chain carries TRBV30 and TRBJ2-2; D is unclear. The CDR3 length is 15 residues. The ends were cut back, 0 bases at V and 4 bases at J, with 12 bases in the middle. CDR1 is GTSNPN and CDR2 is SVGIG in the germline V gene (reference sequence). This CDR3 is CAWSVHEDGTGELFF. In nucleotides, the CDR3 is TGTGCCTGGAGTGTACATGAGGACGGCACCGGGGAGCTGTTTTTT. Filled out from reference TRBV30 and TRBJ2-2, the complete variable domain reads SQTIHQWPATLVQPVGSPLSLECTVEGTSNPNLYWYRQAAGRGLQLLFYSVGIGQISSEVPQNLSASRPQDRQFILSSKKLLLSDSGFYLCAWSVHEDGTGELFFGEGSRLTVL.

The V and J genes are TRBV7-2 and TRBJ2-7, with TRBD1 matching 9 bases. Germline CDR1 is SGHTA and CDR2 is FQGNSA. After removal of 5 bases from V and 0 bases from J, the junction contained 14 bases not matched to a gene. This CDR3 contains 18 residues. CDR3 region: CASSPNALTGGLSYEQYF. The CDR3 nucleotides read TGTGCCAGCAGCCCCAACGCCCTTACAGGGGGCCTCTCCTACGAGCAGTACTTC.